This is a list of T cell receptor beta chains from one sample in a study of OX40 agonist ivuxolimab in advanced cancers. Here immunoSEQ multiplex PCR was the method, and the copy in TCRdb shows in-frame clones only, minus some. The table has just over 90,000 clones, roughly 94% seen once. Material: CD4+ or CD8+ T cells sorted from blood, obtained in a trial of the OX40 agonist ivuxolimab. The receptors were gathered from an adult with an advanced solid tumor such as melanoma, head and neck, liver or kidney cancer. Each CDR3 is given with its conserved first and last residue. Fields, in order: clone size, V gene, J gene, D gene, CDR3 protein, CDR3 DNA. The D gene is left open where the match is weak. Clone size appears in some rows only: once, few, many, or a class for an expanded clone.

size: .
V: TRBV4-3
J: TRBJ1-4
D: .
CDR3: CASRPRGSTNEKLFF
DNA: TGCGCCAGCAGACCCAGGGGTTCAACTAATGAAAAACTGTTTTTT

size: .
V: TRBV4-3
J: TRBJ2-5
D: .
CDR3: CASSQTGQMRETQYF
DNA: TGCGCCAGCAGCCAAACAGGTCAAATGAGAGAGACCCAGTACTTC

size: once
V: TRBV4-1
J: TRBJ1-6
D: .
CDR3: CASSQDNTASPLHF
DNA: TGCGCCAGCAGCCAAGATAACACAGCTTCACCCCTCCACTTT

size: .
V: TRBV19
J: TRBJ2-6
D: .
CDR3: CASSSSGANVLTF
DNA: TGTGCCAGCAGTAGCTCTGGGGCCAACGTCCTGACTTTC

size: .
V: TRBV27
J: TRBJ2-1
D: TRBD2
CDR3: CASSPSGVSYNEQFF
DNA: TGTGCCAGCAGTCCAAGCGGGGTCTCCTACAATGAGCAGTTCTTC

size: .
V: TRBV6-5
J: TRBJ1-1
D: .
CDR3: CASSSTGGFTEAFF
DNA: TGTGCCAGCAGTTCTACCGGGGGTTTCACTGAAGCTTTCTTT

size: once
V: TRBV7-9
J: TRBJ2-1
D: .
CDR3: CASTGSVGGEQFF
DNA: TGTGCCAGCACCGGATCGGTAGGGGGGGAGCAGTTCTTC

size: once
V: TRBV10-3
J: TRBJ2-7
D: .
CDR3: CAISESAQYEQYF
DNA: TGTGCCATCAGTGAGTCCGCCCAGTACGAGCAGTACTTC

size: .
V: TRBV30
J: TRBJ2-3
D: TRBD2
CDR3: CAWRGGDSSDTDTQYF
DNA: TGTGCCTGGAGGGGAGGGGACTCTAGCGACACAGATACGCAGTATTTT

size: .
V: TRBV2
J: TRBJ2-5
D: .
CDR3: CASSDQEETQYF
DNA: TGTGCCAGCAGTGACCAGGAAGAGACCCAGTACTTC

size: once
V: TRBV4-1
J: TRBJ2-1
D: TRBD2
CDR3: CASSQLAGDSYNEQFF
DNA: TGCGCCAGCAGCCAATTAGCGGGTGACTCCTACAATGAGCAGTTCTTC

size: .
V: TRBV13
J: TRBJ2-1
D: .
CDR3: CASSHFGAREFF
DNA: TGTGCCAGCAGCCATTTCGGGGCTCGTGAGTTCTTC

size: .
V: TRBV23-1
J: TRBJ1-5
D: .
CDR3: CASSQSRGRQPQHF
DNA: TGCGCCAGCAGTCAATCGAGGGGAAGGCAGCCCCAGCATTTT

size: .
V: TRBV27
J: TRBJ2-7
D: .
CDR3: CASRKQGQAYEQYF
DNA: TGTGCCAGCCGTAAGCAGGGTCAGGCCTACGAGCAGTACTTC

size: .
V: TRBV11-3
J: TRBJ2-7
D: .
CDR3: CASSLRAGTGEQYF
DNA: TGTGCCAGCAGCTTAAGGGCCGGGACGGGCGAGCAGTACTTC

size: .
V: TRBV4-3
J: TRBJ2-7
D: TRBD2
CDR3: CASSQAGDGTYEQYF
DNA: TGCGCCAGCAGCCAGGCGGGAGACGGTACCTACGAGCAGTACTTC

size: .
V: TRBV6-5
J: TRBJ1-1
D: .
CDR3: CASSWGTLNTEAFF
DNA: TGTGCCAGCAGTTGGGGGACGTTGAACACTGAAGCTTTCTTT

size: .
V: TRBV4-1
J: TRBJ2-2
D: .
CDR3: CASSQEHSKIANTGELFF
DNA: TGCGCCAGCAGCCAAGAACACTCCAAGATAGCGAACACCGGGGAGCTGTTTTTT

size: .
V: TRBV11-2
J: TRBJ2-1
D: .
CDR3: CASSHGSYNEQFF
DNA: TGTGCCAGCAGCCATGGGTCCTACAATGAGCAGTTCTTC

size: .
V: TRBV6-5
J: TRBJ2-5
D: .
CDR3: CASSYGGTVGQETQYF
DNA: TGTGCCAGCAGTTACGGGGGGACAGTCGGTCAAGAGACCCAGTACTTC

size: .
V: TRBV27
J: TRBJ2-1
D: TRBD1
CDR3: CASSLTGTYNEQFF
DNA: TGTGCCAGCAGTCTGACAGGGACCTACAATGAGCAGTTCTTC

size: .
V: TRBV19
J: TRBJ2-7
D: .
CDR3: CASSDGESYEQYF
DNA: TGTGCCAGTAGTGATGGAGAATCCTACGAGCAGTACTTC

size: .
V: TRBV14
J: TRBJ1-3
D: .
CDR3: CASSQQGGNTIYF
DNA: TGTGCCAGCAGCCAGCAGGGAGGAAACACCATATATTTT

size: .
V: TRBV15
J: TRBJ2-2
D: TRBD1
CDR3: CATSRDLVTGVGHGELFF
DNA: TGTGCCACCAGCAGAGATTTGGTGACAGGGGTTGGCCACGGGGAGCTGTTTTTT

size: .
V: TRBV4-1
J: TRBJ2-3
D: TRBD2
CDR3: CASSQEASGVTITDTQYF
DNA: TGCGCCAGCAGCCAAGAGGCTAGCGGAGTAACCATCACAGATACGCAGTATTTT

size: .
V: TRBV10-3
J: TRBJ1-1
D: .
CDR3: CAISEEGQGLEAFF
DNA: TGTGCCATCAGTGAGGAGGGGCAGGGACTCGAAGCTTTCTTT

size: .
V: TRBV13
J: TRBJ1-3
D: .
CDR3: CASSLGVAGNTIYF
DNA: TGTGCCAGCAGCTTAGGAGTGGCTGGAAACACCATATATTTT

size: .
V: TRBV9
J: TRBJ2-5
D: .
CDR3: CASSVGGQETQYF
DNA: TGTGCCAGCAGCGTTGGGGGCCAGGAGACCCAGTACTTC

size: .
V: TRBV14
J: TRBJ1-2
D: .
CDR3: CASSQVHQNRVANYGYTF
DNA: TGTGCCAGCAGCCAAGTTCACCAAAACAGGGTGGCTAACTATGGCTACACCTTC

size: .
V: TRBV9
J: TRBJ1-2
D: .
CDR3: CASSVGRDGYTF
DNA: TGTGCCAGCAGCGTAGGGAGAGATGGCTACACCTTC

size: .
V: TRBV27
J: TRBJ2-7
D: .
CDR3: CASSFLDRDRPYEQYF
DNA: TGTGCCAGCAGTTTCCTTGACCGGGACCGTCCCTACGAGCAGTACTTC

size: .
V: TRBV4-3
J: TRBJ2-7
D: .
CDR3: CASSQGARTTYEQYF
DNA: TGCGCCAGCAGCCAAGGGGCCAGGACGACCTACGAGCAGTACTTC

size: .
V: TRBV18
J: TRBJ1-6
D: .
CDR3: CASSPGGQANSPLHF
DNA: TGTGCCAGCTCACCGGGGGGACAAGCTAATTCACCCCTCCACTTT

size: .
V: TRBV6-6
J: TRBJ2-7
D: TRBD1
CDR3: CASSPGTGPYEQYF
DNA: TGTGCCAGCAGCCCCGGGACAGGCCCCTACGAGCAGTACTTC

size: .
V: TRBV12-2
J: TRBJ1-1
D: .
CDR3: CASRLARGPVDTEAFF
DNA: TGTGCAAGTCGCTTAGCGAGAGGGCCCGTGGACACTGAAGCTTTCTTT

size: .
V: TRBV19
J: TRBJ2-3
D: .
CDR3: CASSIGGTSTDTQYF
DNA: TGTGCCAGTAGTATTGGGGGAACTAGCACAGATACGCAGTATTTT

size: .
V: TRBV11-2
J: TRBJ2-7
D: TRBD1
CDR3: CASSYGDSLYF
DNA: TGTGCCAGCAGCTACGGGGACAGCCTGTACTTC

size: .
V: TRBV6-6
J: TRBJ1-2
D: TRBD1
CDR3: CASSPRDRLYGYTF
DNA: TGTGCCAGCAGTCCCCGGGACAGGCTCTATGGCTACACCTTC

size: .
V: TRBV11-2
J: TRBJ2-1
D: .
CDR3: CASSLGGGGNEQFF
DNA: TGTGCCAGCAGCCTTGGGGGTGGGGGCAATGAGCAGTTCTTC

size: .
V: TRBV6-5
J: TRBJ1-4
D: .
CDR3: CASSYQLYGEKLFF
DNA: TGTGCCAGCAGTTACCAACTATATGGTGAAAAACTGTTTTTT

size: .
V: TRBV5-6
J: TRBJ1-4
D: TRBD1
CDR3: CASSWGTDEKLFF
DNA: TGTGCCAGCAGCTGGGGGACAGATGAAAAACTGTTTTTT

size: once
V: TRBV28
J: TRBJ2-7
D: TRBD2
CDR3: CASRSSGRNYEQYF
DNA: TGTGCCAGCAGATCTAGCGGGAGGAACTACGAGCAGTACTTC

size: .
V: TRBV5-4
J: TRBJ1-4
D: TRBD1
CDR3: CASSDGQGGEKLFF
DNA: TGTGCCAGCAGCGACGGACAGGGTGGCGAAAAACTGTTTTTT

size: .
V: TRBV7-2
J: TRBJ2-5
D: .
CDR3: CASSWIGSTRPQETQYF
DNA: TGTGCCAGCAGCTGGATTGGATCCACCAGGCCCCAAGAGACCCAGTACTTC

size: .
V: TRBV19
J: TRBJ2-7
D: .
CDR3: CASSSRVSYEQYF
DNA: TGTGCCAGTAGTAGTCGGGTTTCCTACGAGCAGTACTTC

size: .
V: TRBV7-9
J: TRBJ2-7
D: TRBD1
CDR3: CASSRRDRVDEQYF
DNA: TGTGCCAGCAGCCGCCGGGACAGGGTTGACGAGCAGTACTTC

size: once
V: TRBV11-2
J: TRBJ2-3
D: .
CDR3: CASSFWGTQYF
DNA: TGTGCCAGCAGCTTCTGGGGTACGCAGTATTTT

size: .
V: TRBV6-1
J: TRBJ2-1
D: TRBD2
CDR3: CASTLAGPYNEQFF
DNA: TGTGCCAGCACCTTAGCGGGTCCTTACAATGAGCAGTTCTTC

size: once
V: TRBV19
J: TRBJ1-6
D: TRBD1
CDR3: CASSPDRVSPLHF
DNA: TGTGCCAGTAGTCCGGACAGGGTCTCACCCCTCCACTTT

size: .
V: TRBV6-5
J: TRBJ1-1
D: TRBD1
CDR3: CASSYSGTGRTEAFF
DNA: TGTGCCAGCAGTTACTCAGGGACAGGGAGAACTGAAGCCTTCTTT